This TCR beta chain was identified during a study of shared clonotypes between healthy human individuals. The CDR3 has 15 residues. V gave up 1 base and J gave up 3 bases, with 9 bases separating them. Per the germline V gene, CDR1 is SEHNR and CDR2 is FQNEAQ (reference sequence). Sequencing used immunoSEQ multiplex PCR; TCRdb keeps in-frame clones, though not all of them. The sample holds roughly 220,000 clones, 65% to 70% seen once. The rearrangement links TRBV7-9 to TRBJ1-4; D ambiguous. The material sequenced was memory CD4+ T cells sorted from blood. Subset given: CD45RA-negative fraction. The sequence was obtained from a man aged 25 to 40 in good health. CDR3 DNA: TGTGCCAGCAGCTTAGGTGATTTGCCTAATGAAAAACTGTTTTTT. Translation: CASSLGDLPNEKLFF. Using reference TRBV7-9 and TRBJ1-4 for the parts outside the CDR3, the full variable domain is DTGVSQNPRHKITKRGQNVTFRCDPISEHNRLYWYRQTLGQGPEFLTYFQNEAQLEKSRLLSDRFSAERPKGSFSTLEIQRTEQGDSAMYLCASSLGDLPNEKLFFGSGTQLSVL.